Below, 11 T cell receptor beta chains from the same sample are listed, as sequenced in a study of cytomegalovirus exposure and HLA in healthy donors. PCR involved 60 Vbeta and 13 Jbeta primers. The repertoire was sequenced with immunoSEQ multiplex PCR; TCRdb's copy has only in-frame clones and lacks some. The sample gives 90,000 to 130,000 clones, about 60% of which show up once; 2.2% is in the top ten. The sequencing input was PBMCs. The receptor source for this set is a woman aged 25 to 45 in good health and CMV-seronegative.

The V call is TRBV27, the J call TRBJ2-1; TRBD2 matches 8 bases. Germline CDR1 and CDR2: MNHEY and SMNVEV (reference sequence). This CDR3 is 13 amino acids long. V shed 11 bases, J shed 4 bases, and the junction held 7 bases outside the gene matches. CDR3 amino acids: CAAGTRRYNEQFF. Here the CDR3 DNA reads TGTGCCGCCGGGACTAGACGGTACAATGAGCAGTTCTTC.

The chain links TRBV6-1 to TRBJ2-3; possible D gene TRBD2, 6 bases. V was cut by 2 bases and J by 0 bases, with 12 bases left in between. CDR1 is MNHNS, CDR2 SASEGT, per germline. This CDR3 comprises 16 residues. This CDR3 reads CASSETLGTSTDTQYF. The CDR3 DNA reads TGTGCCAGCAGTGAAACGTTAGGGACTAGCACAGATACGCAGTATTTT.

The chain has TRBV10-2 and TRBJ2-5, with TRBD1 matching over 7 bases. The CDR3 runs 14 residues. The V segment lost 8 bases and the J segment 5 bases; nucleotides outside the gene matches: 11. The germline gives CDR1 WSHSY, CDR2 SAAADI. CDR3 nucleotide sequence: TGCGCCAGCGGAAATCGACAGGGTCTTGAGACCCAGTACTTC. Its protein is CASGNRQGLETQYF.

The chain couples TRBV7-9 to TRBJ2-2; possibly TRBD1 for D (5 bases). V gave up 6 bases and J gave up 3 bases, with 11 bases separating them. Germline-derived CDR1 and CDR2 are SEHNR and FQNEAQ (reference sequence). There are 14 residues in the CDR3. CDR3 sequence: CASSAGWDTGELFF. The CDR3 DNA reads TGTGCCAGCAGTGCAGGGTGGGACACCGGGGAGCTGTTTTTT. Looking up the rest from reference TRBV7-9 and TRBJ2-2 gives the full variable domain: DTGVSQNPRHKITKRGQNVTFRCDPISEHNRLYWYRQTLGQGPEFLTYFQNEAQLEKSRLLSDRFSAERPKGSFSTLEIQRTEQGDSAMYLCASSAGWDTGELFFGEGSRLTVL.

This chain links TRBV5-1 with TRBJ1-1; the match to TRBD1 covers 7 bases. The CDR3 loop spans 15 amino acids. The germline V gene encodes CDR1 SGHRS and CDR2 YFSETQ. Trimming cost V 6 bases and J 2 bases; bases outside gene matches: 10. The CDR3 sequence: CASKLEAGGNTEAFF. The DNA for the CDR3 is TGCGCCAGCAAACTGGAGGCAGGGGGTAACACTGAAGCTTTCTTT.

The V gene is TRBV6-5, the J gene TRBJ1-5; 7 bases agree with TRBD1. Germline V gene sequence: CDR1 MNHEY, CDR2 SVGAGI. Germline trimming cut 3 bases from V and 9 bases from J; bases unmatched to any gene: 8. There are 14 residues in the CDR3. In nucleotides, the CDR3 is TGTGCCAGCAGTTATGACAGGGCCCGAGGGCCCCAGCATTTT. This sequence encodes CASSYDRARGPQHF.

This chain's CDR3 is CASSLKGQGYSNQPQHF. In nucleotides, the CDR3 is TGTGCCAGCAGTCTCAAAGGACAGGGTTACAGCAATCAGCCCCAGCATTTT. The rearrangement uses TRBV27 and TRBJ1-5; 8 bases are a match to TRBD1. The CDR3 sequence is 17 residues long. The ends lost 5 bases at V and 1 base at J; junction bases unmatched: 10. Germline V CDR1 and CDR2: MNHEY, SMNVEV (reference sequence).

This chain links TRBV5-6 with TRBJ2-7; 7 positions match TRBD1. CDR1 and CDR2 from the germline V gene are SGHDT and YYEEEE. The J segment lost 6 bases and the V segment lost 4 bases, leaving 10 bases of the junction unmatched. There are 14 residues in the CDR3. The CDR3 loop reads CASSRTGPSGEQYF. The CDR3 DNA follows: TGTGCCAGCAGCCGGACAGGCCCCTCGGGCGAGCAGTACTTC.

The chain has TRBV11-3 and TRBJ2-1; D is uncertain. The CDR3 runs to 15 residues. The V end was cut by 0 bases, the J end by 2 bases, with 8 bases between. From germline, CDR1 is SGHNT and CDR2 YENEEA. The CDR3 coding sequence is TGTGCCAGCAGCTTAGATCCGGTCACCTACAATGAGCAGTTCTTC. Translated, it gives CASSLDPVTYNEQFF.

A remark on this clone: The same CDR3 also results from other DNA sequences found in this sample. The chain joins TRBV27 to TRBJ1-5; D may be TRBD1 (5 bases). The germline V and J ends were trimmed by 4 bases and 2 bases, with 9 bases remaining between them. CDR1 and CDR2 from the germline V gene are MNHEY and SMNVEV (reference sequence). The CDR3 is 14 amino acids. The CDR3 sequence: CASSSGLGNQPQHF. DNA of the CDR3: TGTGCCAGCAGTTCGGGACTGGGCAATCAGCCCCAGCATTTT.

This clone was seen more than once but under ten times. The gene calls are TRBV6-6 and TRBJ1-5, with no clear D. The CDR3 runs to 13 residues. CDR1 is MNHNY and CDR2 is SVGAGI in the germline V gene (reference sequence). V was trimmed by 9 bases and J by 3 bases, leaving 12 bases between them. CDR3 residues: CASTAGNNQPQHF. CDR3 bases: TGTGCCAGTACGGCAGGAAACAATCAGCCCCAGCATTTT.